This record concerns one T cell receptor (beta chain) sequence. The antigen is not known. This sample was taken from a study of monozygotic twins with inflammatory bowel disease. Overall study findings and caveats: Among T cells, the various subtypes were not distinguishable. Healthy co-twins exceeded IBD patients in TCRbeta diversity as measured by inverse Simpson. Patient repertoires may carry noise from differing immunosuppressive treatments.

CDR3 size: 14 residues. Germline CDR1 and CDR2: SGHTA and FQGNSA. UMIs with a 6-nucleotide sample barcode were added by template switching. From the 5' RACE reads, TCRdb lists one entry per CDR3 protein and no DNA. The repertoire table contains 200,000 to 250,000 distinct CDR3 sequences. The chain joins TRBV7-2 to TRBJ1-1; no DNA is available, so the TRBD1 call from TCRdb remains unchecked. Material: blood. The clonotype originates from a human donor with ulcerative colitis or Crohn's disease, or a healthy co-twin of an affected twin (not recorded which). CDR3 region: CASGLGTWDTEAFF. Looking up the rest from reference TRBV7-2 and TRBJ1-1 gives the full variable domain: GAGVSQSPSNKVTEKGKDVELRCDPISGHTALYWYRQSLGQGLEFLIYFQGNSAPDKSGLPSDRFSAERTGGSVSTLTIQRTQQEDSAVYLCASGLGTWDTEAFFGQGTRLTVV.